These 24 T cell receptor beta chains were sequenced from one sample in a study of blood T cell repertoires in COVID-19. Assay: immunoSEQ multiplex PCR; the TCRdb copy retains only in-frame clones and omits some. The sample has tens of thousands of clones; 65% to 85% are singletons. Material: peripheral blood. The receptors shown here come from an older woman with acute or convalescent COVID-19.

The chain's CDR3 is CASSSLGGQPQHF. Here the CDR3 DNA reads TGCGCCAGCAGCTCTCTAGGGGGACAGCCCCAGCATTTT. The chain uses TRBV5-1 and TRBJ1-5; D might be TRBD1 (6 bases). This CDR3 contains 13 residues. Per the germline V gene, CDR1 is SGHRS and CDR2 is YFSETQ. V was pared by 3 bases and J by 7 bases, with 11 bases between.

This chain uses TRBV19 with TRBJ2-5, with D possibly matching TRBD1 (6 bases). The V gene's germline CDR1 is LNHDA and CDR2 SQIVND (reference sequence). The CDR3 length is 16 residues. V was shortened by 5 bases and J by 2 bases, with 18 bases between the two germline ends. CDR3: CASSPQGLLEQETQYF. Written as DNA, the CDR3 is TGTGCCAGTAGTCCCCAGGGGCTCCTTGAGCAAGAGACCCAGTACTTC.

This clone appeared a single time. The chain links TRBV5-1 to TRBJ2-2; a possible D gene is TRBD2 (5 bases). V was shortened by 5 bases and J by 6 bases, with 20 bases between the two germline ends. The CDR3 spans 16 residues. Looked up from germline, CDR1 is SGHRS and CDR2 is YFSETQ. The DNA of the CDR3 is TGCGCCAGCAGATATGCGGGTTCGGTGGGCCCCGGGGAGCTGTTTTTT. It is translated as CASRYAGSVGPGELFF.

This chain connects TRBV7-2 to TRBJ1-6; D not resolved. This CDR3 spans 18 amino acids. Looked up from germline, CDR1 is SGHTA and CDR2 is FQGNSA. The ends were cut back, 4 bases at V and 0 bases at J, with 16 bases in the middle. CDR3 in DNA: TGTGCCAGCAGCTCCTTAGGAACAGTTTACTCCTATAATTCACCCCTCCACTTT. Amino acids: CASSSLGTVYSYNSPLHF.

The count of this clone is one. This sequence joins TRBV7-9 and TRBJ1-1; tentatively, D is TRBD1 (6 bases). Trimming removed 0 bases from V and 1 base from J, with 12 bases in between. This CDR3 region has 16 residues. CDR1 is SEHNR, CDR2 FQNEAQ, per germline (reference sequence). The CDR3 region is CASSLAPGGQNTEAFF. The CDR3 region has the DNA TGTGCCAGCAGCTTAGCCCCTGGGGGCCAGAACACTGAAGCTTTCTTT.

The rearrangement joins TRBV9 to TRBJ2-2; TRBD1 matches 7 bases. The CDR3 is made up of 16 amino acids. Germline V gene sequence: CDR1 SGDLS, CDR2 YYNGEE. The ends lost 0 bases at V and 4 bases at J; junction bases unmatched: 6. The CDR3 DNA reads TGTGCCAGCAGCGTAGTCGTAGCAGGGGGCACCGGGGAGCTGTTTTTT. This encodes CASSVVVAGGTGELFF.

The gene calls are TRBV12-3 or TRBV12-4 and TRBJ1-2; 9 nucleotides match TRBD1. The trim removed 6 bases at V and 4 bases at J, leaving 3 bases unmatched. This CDR3 spans 13 amino acids. This chain's CDR3 is CASSRDRVYGYTF. The CDR3 bases are TGTGCCAGCAGCCGGGACAGGGTCTATGGCTACACCTTC.

The J gene is TRBJ1-1, the V gene TRBV6-5; 10 nucleotides line up with TRBD1. Germline V CDR1 and CDR2: MNHEY, SVGAGI. This CDR3 has 15 residues. The ends lost 0 bases at V and 4 bases at J; junction bases unmatched: 2. CDR3 in amino acids: CASSYSTGGSTEAFF. The CDR3 region has the DNA TGTGCCAGCAGTTACTCGACAGGGGGCAGCACTGAAGCTTTCTTT.

The CDR3, as DNA: TGTGCCACCAGTGACAACAGGCTACCTGAAAAAGCTTTCTTT. Its translation is CATSDNRLPEKAFF. The V gene is TRBV24-1, the J gene TRBJ1-1; maybe TRBD1 (5 bases). The CDR3 runs 14 residues. Germline V lookup: CDR1 KGHDR, CDR2 SFDVKD. V lost 4 bases to trimming and J lost 9 bases, with 17 bases between them.

The V call is TRBV4-1, the J call TRBJ2-1; D might be TRBD1 (5 bases). V was pared by 3 bases and J by 6 bases, with 18 bases between. Germline loops: CDR1 MGHRA, CDR2 YSYEKL. This CDR3 spans 16 amino acids. CDR3 protein: CASSQNLGVIGNEQFF. The CDR3 DNA follows: TGCGCCAGCAGCCAGAACCTAGGGGTCATCGGCAATGAGCAGTTCTTC.

The chain couples TRBV5-6 to TRBJ2-2; 7 bases line up with TRBD1. The CDR3 covers 15 residues. Germline assignment: CDR1 SGHDT and CDR2 YYEEEE. V shed 0 bases and J 7 bases; nucleotides not matched to a gene: 6. This chain's CDR3 is CASSLVRGLHGELFF. The CDR3 coding sequence is TGTGCCAGCAGCTTGGTAAGGGGGCTTCACGGGGAGCTGTTTTTT. Based on the CDR3 plus reference TRBV5-6 and TRBJ2-2, the full variable domain is DAGVTQSPTHLIKTRGQQVTLRCSPKSGHDTVSWYQQALGQGPQFIFQYYEEEERQRGNFPDRFSGHQFPNYSSELNVNALLLGDSALYLCASSLVRGLHGELFFGEGSRLTVL.

This chain links TRBV28 with TRBJ2-6, with 9 bases lining up with TRBD1. The CDR3 covers 18 residues. From germline, CDR1 is MDHEN and CDR2 SYDVKM. Germline trimming cut 10 bases from V and 0 bases from J; bases unmatched to any gene: 13. The DNA of the CDR3 is TGTGCCATCAGGGGACAGGGTAAAGTGCTCTCTGGGGCCAACGTCCTGACTTTC. It encodes CAIRGQGKVLSGANVLTF.

At least ten counts were recorded for this clone. CDR3 sequence reads: CASSLSSRQGSGNTIYF. Written as DNA, the CDR3 is TGTGCCAGCAGTTTATCCTCCCGACAGGGAAGCGGAAACACCATATATTTT. The V call is TRBV28, the J call TRBJ1-3; 7 bases align to TRBD1. The CDR3 contains 17 residues. Germline CDR1 and CDR2: MDHEN and SYDVKM. With V trimmed by 1 base and J by 4 bases, 10 bases remained unmatched.

CDR3 bases: TGTGCCAGCTCCCAAACCAGGACAGTGAACACTGAAGCTTTCTTT. The encoded protein is CASSQTRTVNTEAFF. This chain connects TRBV18 to TRBJ1-1; possible D gene TRBD1, 6 bases. CDR3 length: 15 residues. The germline gives CDR1 KGHSH, CDR2 LQKENI. Trimming removed 6 bases from V and 0 bases from J, with 14 bases in between.

This rearrangement joins TRBV11-2 to TRBJ1-6, with D unclear. This CDR3 is built from 17 residues. Germline lookup yields CDR1 SGHAT and CDR2 FQNNGV. Trimming took off 5 bases at V and 0 bases at J, with 14 bases between the two ends. CDR3 sequence reads: CASSPQTVPSYNSPLHF. The CDR3 bases are TGTGCCAGCAGCCCACAGACGGTCCCCTCCTATAATTCACCCCTCCACTTT.

The V call is TRBV18, the J call TRBJ1-2; D may be TRBD1 (6 bases). The germline V gene has CDR1 KGHSH and CDR2 LQKENI. This CDR3 comprises 14 residues. V was pared by 2 bases and J by 7 bases, with 14 bases between. The CDR3 here is CASSPWNDRTGYTF. In DNA form, the CDR3 reads TGTGCCAGCTCACCATGGAATGACAGGACTGGCTACACCTTC. Drawing the rest from reference TRBV18 and TRBJ1-2, the complete variable domain is NAGVMQNPRHLVRRRGQEARLRCSPMKGHSHVYWYRQLPEEGLKFMVYLQKENIIDESGMPKERFSAEFPKEGPSILRIQQVVRGDSAAYFCASSPWNDRTGYTFGSGTRLTVV.

The sample holds a few counts of this clone. This chain joins TRBV29-1 and TRBJ2-5; D might be TRBD2 (7 bases). Germline CDR1 reads SQVTM; CDR2 reads ANQGSEA. Deletions cut 3 bases from V and 1 base from J, with 18 bases between. This CDR3 region has 16 residues. CDR3 coding DNA: TGCAGCGTTGAGGATTGGGGGGGGGCAACCCAAGAGACCCAGTACTTC. It encodes CSVEDWGGATQETQYF.

The rearrangement joins TRBV9 to TRBJ1-6; possible D gene TRBD1, 6 bases. Germline CDR1 is SGDLS and CDR2 is YYNGEE. The CDR3 extends over 15 amino acids. Trimming took 4 bases from V and 8 from J, leaving 16 bases between them. The CDR3 loop reads CASSTRGGGDSPLHF. The CDR3 DNA is TGTGCCAGCAGCACTCGGGGAGGGGGAGATTCACCCCTCCACTTT.

This clone was observed a few times. The chain links TRBV5-8 to TRBJ2-4; 8 bases agree with TRBD1. The J segment lost 5 bases and the V segment lost 5 bases, leaving 6 bases of the junction unmatched. The CDR3 covers 14 residues. The germline V gene has CDR1 SGHTS and CDR2 YDEGEE. The CDR3 DNA sequence: TGTGCCAGCAGGACAGGGGATTTACAAAACATTCAGTACTTC. Translated, it gives CASRTGDLQNIQYF.

This CDR3 is CASSAGTGGTDTQYF. The CDR3 nucleotides are TGTGCCAGCAGCGCCGGGACAGGGGGCACAGATACGCAGTATTTT. The chain has TRBV9 and TRBJ2-3; 10 bases fit TRBD1. The CDR3 consists of 15 residues. Germline V lookup: CDR1 SGDLS, CDR2 YYNGEE. The ends lost 3 bases at V and 1 base at J; junction bases unmatched: 2.

The chain employs TRBV6-2 or TRBV6-3 and TRBJ1-1; possibly TRBD1 for D (6 bases). Germline V gene sequence: CDR1 MNHEY, CDR2 SVGEGT. V lost 2 bases, J lost 5 bases, and 15 bases lay in between. The CDR3 sequence is 15 residues long. The CDR3 here is CASSYPGTLRTEAFF. The CDR3 DNA follows: TGTGCCAGCAGTTACCCCGGGACATTAAGGACTGAAGCTTTCTTT.

The chain employs TRBV29-1 and TRBJ2-1, with a possible D match to TRBD2 (5 bases). The CDR3 sequence is 13 residues long. CDR1 and CDR2 from the germline V gene are SQVTM and ANQGSEA. The V end was cut by 4 bases, the J end by 5 bases, with 12 bases between. This CDR3 is CSVVGLANNEQFF. The CDR3 nucleotides are TGCAGCGTTGTTGGGCTAGCCAACAATGAGCAGTTCTTC.

This chain joins TRBV11-3 and TRBJ1-1; D gene uncertain. Trimming removed 5 bases at V and 10 bases at J, with 17 bases between. The CDR3 runs to 13 residues. In germline, CDR1 is SGHNT, CDR2 YENEEA. CDR3 nucleotide sequence: TGTGCCAGCAGCCGGCAGACTCCTTGGCTAGCTTTCTTT. Its translation is CASSRQTPWLAFF. The variable domain in full, completed from reference TRBV11-3 and TRBJ1-1, reads EAGVVQSPRYKIIEKKQPVAFWCNPISGHNTLYWYLQNLGQGPELLIRYENEEAVDDSQLPKDRFSAERLKGVDSTLKIQPAELGDSAVYLCASSRQTPWLAFFGQGTRLTVV.

The chain is built from TRBV11-3 and TRBJ1-1; 7 nucleotides match TRBD1. CDR1 and CDR2 from the germline V gene are SGHNT and YENEEA. The CDR3 has 13 residues. The V gene end was trimmed by 6 bases and the J gene end by 3 bases; junction bases not matched to a gene: 4. The DNA for the CDR3 is TGTGCCAGCAGTAAGGGGGCGTACACTGAAGCTTTCTTT. It yields the protein CASSKGAYTEAFF.